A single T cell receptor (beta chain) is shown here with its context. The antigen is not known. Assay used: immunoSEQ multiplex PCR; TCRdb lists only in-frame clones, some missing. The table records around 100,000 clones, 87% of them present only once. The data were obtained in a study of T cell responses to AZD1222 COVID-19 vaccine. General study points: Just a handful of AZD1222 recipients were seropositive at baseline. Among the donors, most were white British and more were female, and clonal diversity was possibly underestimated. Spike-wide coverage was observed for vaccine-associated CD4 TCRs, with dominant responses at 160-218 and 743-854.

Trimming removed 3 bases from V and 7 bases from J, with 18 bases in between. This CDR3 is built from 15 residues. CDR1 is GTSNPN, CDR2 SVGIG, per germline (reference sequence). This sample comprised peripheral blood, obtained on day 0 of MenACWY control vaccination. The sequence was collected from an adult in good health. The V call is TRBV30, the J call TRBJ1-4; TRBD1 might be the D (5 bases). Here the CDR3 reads CAWRGERGIGEKLFF. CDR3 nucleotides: TGTGCCTGGAGGGGGGAAAGAGGAATCGGTGAAAAACTGTTTTTT.